This entry describes one TCR beta chain. Its specificity is unknown. A junction end diverges from the germline sequence, so it may reflect a read error. RNA was extracted from bulk tissue without any cell sorting. This non-tumor lung sample came from over 3 cm beyond the tumor edge. A modified ARM-PCR protocol with three rounds of nested PCR amplified TCRbeta. One entry per CDR3 protein, called by TCRdb with MiXCR from the multiplex PCR reads. The top ten clones hold under 20% of a sample with 110,000 or so distinct CDR3 sequences, 60% to 70% of them seen once. The sample belongs to a study of tumor and adjacent non-tumor tissue in lung cancer. Points from the study as a whole: Shorter survival was associated with higher TCR diversity in tumors. In normal lung, the top 100 clones were significantly more dominant than in tumor.

This CDR3 contains 16 residues. Germline CDR1 reads MNHEY; CDR2 reads SVGAGI. The sample comprised distant non-tumor lung tissue. This chain joins TRBV6-5 and TRBJ1-2, with D unclear. This receptor was obtained from a man aged 55 to 70 with non-small cell lung cancer. CDR3 sequence: CASNYTLLGQNYGYTF. The CDR3 DNA reads as TGTGCCAGCAATTACACCTTGTTGGGCCAAAACTATGGCTACACCTTC.